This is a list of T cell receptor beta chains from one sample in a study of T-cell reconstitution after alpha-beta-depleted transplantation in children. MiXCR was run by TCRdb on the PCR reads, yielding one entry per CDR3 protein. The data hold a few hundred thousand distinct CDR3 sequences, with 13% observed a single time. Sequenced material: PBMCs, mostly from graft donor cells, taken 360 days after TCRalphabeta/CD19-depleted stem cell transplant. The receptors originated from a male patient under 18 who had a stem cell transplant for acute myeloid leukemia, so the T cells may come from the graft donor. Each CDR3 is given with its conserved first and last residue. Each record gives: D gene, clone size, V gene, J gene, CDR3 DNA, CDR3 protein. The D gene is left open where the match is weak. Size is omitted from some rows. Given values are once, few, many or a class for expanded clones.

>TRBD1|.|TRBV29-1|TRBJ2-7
TGCAGCGGTGGACAGGGCAACTCCTACGAGCAGTACTTC
CSGGQGNSYEQYF
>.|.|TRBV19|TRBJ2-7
TGTGCCACCGCCTGGGCCCAGGGAACCTACGAGCAGTACTTC
CATAWAQGTYEQYF
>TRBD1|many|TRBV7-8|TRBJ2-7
TGTGCCAGCAGCTATAACAGGGGGCGAAACGAGCAGTACTTC
CASSYNRGRNEQYF
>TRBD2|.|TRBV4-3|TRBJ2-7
TGCGCCAGCAGCCAAGAGGGGACTAGCGGGTCCTACGAGCAGTACTTC
CASSQEGTSGSYEQYF
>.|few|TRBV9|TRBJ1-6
TGTGCCAGCAGCGCTGAGGTGGGGCCGATTCCAGATTCACCCCTCCACTTT
CASSAEVGPIPDSPLHF
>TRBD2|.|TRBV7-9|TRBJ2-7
TGTGCCAGCAGCTTCCAACTAGCGGGAGGCGAGCAGTACTTC
CASSFQLAGGEQYF
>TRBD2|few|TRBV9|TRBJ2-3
TGTGCCAGCAGCGTAAGCGGGAATGGCGGCACAGATACGCAGTATTTT
CASSVSGNGGTDTQYF
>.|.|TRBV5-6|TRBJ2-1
TGTGCCAGCAGCTTGGATCGGGGGTATGAGCAGTTCTTC
CASSLDRGYEQFF
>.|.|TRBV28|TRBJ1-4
TGTGCCAGCAACCCCCCCGGAAATGAAAAACTGTTTTTT
CASNPPGNEKLFF
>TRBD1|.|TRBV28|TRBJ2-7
TGTGCCAGCAGTTTATACAGGGGGCACTACGAGCAGTACTTC
CASSLYRGHYEQYF
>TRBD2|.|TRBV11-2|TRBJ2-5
TGTGCCAGCACTAGTTGGGGTTACAGGACTAGCGGGAGGGAAGAGACCCAGTACTTC
CASTSWGYRTSGREETQYF
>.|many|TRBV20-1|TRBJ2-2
TGCAGTGCCCCCCGAGGGGGGAACACCGGGGAGCTGTTTTTT
CSAPRGGNTGELFF
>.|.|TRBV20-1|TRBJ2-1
TGCAGTGCTAGAGGGGACGGTGAGCAGTTCTTC
CSARGDGEQFF
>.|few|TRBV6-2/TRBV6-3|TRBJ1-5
TGTGCCAGCAGTTCCGTGGAGGGGATCTATCAGCCCCAGCATTTT
CASSSVEGIYQPQHF
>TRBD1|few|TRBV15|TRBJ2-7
TGTGCCACCAGCAGCCCCCCCGGGACAGCTGACGAGCAGTACTTC
CATSSPPGTADEQYF
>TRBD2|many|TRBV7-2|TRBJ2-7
TGTGCCAGCAGCTTGGGGGGAGGGCCTTGGATTCAGTACTTC
CASSLGGGPWIQYF
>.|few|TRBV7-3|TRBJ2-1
TGTGCCAGCAGCTTAAGTCCGGCTAGCGTCCGAGGGGAGCAGTTCTTC
CASSLSPASVRGEQFF
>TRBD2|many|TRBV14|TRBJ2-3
TGTGCCAGCAGCCAAACGGGAGGGCCGAAAGATACGCAGTATTTT
CASSQTGGPKDTQYF
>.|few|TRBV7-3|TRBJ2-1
TGTGCCAGCAGCTTATCGGGCGGGAATGTAAAGTTCTTC
CASSLSGGNVKFF
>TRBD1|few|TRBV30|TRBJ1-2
TGTGCCTGGAGTCCAATACCGGACAGGAACTATGGCTACACCTTC
CAWSPIPDRNYGYTF
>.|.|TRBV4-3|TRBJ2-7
TGCGCCAGCAGCCAAGATGGGCGGGAAGGTTCCTACGAGCAGTACTTC
CASSQDGREGSYEQYF
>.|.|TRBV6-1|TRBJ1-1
TGTGCCAGCAATCCCTTGATAGGGGGGGAAGGCATGAACACTGAAGCTTTCTTT
CASNPLIGGEGMNTEAFF
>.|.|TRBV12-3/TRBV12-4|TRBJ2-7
TGTGCCAGCAGTTTTGGACTCCCCTCAACGGAGCAGTACTTC
CASSFGLPSTEQYF
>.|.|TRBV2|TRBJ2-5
TGTGCCAGCAGTGAAGCGCCAGGGGACGGAGGAGAGACCCAGTACTTC
CASSEAPGDGGETQYF
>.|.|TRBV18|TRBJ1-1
TGTGCCAGCTCACCCTTACAGCAGAACACTGAAGCTTTCTTT
CASSPLQQNTEAFF
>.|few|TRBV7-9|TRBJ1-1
TGTGCGTCGGCTAACACTGAAGCTTTCTTT
CASANTEAFF
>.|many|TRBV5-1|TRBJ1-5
TGCGCCAGCAGCCCGGAGGTGGGGCGAGGTCAGCCCCAGCATTTT
CASSPEVGRGQPQHF
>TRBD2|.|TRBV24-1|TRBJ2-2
TGTGCCACCAGTGATTTATGGGGACCCGAGACTAGCGGGGCGAACACCGGGGAGCTGTTTTTT
CATSDLWGPETSGANTGELFF
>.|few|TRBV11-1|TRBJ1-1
TGTGCCAGCAGCCCAACGTGGGACTTAGGTATTGAAGCTTTCTTT
CASSPTWDLGIEAFF
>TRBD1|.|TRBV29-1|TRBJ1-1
TGCAGCGCGGTCAGGGGGCAAAACACTGAAGCTTTCTTT
CSAVRGQNTEAFF
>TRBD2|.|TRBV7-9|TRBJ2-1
TGTGCCAGCAGCTTAGTAGGCGCGGGAGCCTACAATGAGCAGTTCTTC
CASSLVGAGAYNEQFF
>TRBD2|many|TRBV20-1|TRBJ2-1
TGCAGTGCTAGAGATAGGAGTCCGGGACTAGCGATTAACAATGAGCAGTTCTTC
CSARDRSPGLAINNEQFF
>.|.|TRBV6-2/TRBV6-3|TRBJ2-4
TGTGCCAGCAGTTCCCCGCCTAGCGCCCCCAAAAACATTCAGTACTTC
CASSSPPSAPKNIQYF
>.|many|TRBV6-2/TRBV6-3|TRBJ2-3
TGTGCCAGCACATACGGACAGTTCACAGATACGCAGTATTTT
CASTYGQFTDTQYF
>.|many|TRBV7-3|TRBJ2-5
TGTGCCAGCAGCTTATACGAAGAGGAGACCCAGTACTTC
CASSLYEEETQYF
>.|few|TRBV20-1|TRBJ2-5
TGCAGTGCTAGTCGAGGGATTTACCAAGAGACCCAGTACTTC
CSASRGIYQETQYF
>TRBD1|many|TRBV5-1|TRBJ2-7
TGCGCCAGCAGCTTGGTACCGGGACAGGGGGCCCACGAGCAGTACTTC
CASSLVPGQGAHEQYF
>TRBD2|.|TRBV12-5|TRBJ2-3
TGTGCTAGTGGTTTGCGTCTAGCGGGGCGAAGCACAGATACGCAGTATTTT
CASGLRLAGRSTDTQYF
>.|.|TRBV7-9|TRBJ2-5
TGTGCCAGCAGCTTACGGGTCGGAAGCCTCCAAGAGACCCAGTACTTC
CASSLRVGSLQETQYF
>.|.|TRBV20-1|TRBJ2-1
TGCAGTGCCTTAGCGTTTGCGAATGAGCAGTTCTTC
CSALAFANEQFF
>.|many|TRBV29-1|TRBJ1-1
TGCAGCGTTCTAAGGGGATATCCGAACACTGAAGCTTTCTTT
CSVLRGYPNTEAFF
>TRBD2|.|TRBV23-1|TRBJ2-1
TGCGCCAGCAGTCAACCGGGACTAGCGGGAATCAATGAGCAGTTCTTC
CASSQPGLAGINEQFF
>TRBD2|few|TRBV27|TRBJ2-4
TGTGCCAGCAGTCCAATTATGGGGACTAGGGGGTCCAAAAACATTCAGTACTTC
CASSPIMGTRGSKNIQYF
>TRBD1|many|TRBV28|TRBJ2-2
TGTGCCAGCAGTTTCATCCAGGGGGTCGCCGGGGAGCTGTTTTTT
CASSFIQGVAGELFF
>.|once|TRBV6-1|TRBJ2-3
TGTGCCAGCAGGGAGACAGCCACAGATACGCAGTATTTT
CASRETATDTQYF
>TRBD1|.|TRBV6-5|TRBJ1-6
TGTGCCAGCAGTTATGGCAGGGGGCTTCAAATGGTTAGTTCACCCCTCCACTTT
CASSYGRGLQMVSSPLHF
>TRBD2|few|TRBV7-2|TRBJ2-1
TGTGCCAGCAGCTTAGGCGGGAGAGCCGTTGAGCAGTTCTTC
CASSLGGRAVEQFF
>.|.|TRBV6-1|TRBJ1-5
TGTGCCAGCAGTGGTTCCCCCGTCCAGGGGAATCAGCCCCAGCATTTT
CASSGSPVQGNQPQHF
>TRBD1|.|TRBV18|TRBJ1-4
TGTGCCAGCTCACTATGGACAGGGATGAATTCTACTAATGAAAAACTGTTTTTT
CASSLWTGMNSTNEKLFF